The text below deals with one T cell receptor beta chain. This record comes from a study of blood T cell repertoires in COVID-19. Per the authors' pipeline: Estimation of nucleated cell counts was performed using reference gene primer amplification. Only in-frame clones appear in the TCRdb table, and some are missing; sequencing was by immunoSEQ multiplex PCR. V and J calls and clone size come straight from that table; D and trimming were deduced from the DNA. This table has about 380,000 clones, approximately 89% appearing once. Enrollees, roughly 18 to 89 years old, lived in about two dozen US areas. Cohort 3 donors counted as recovered after two negative PCRs, clearance, or resolved symptoms. This sequence originates from a young man who had recovered from COVID-19. What was sequenced was PBMCs or T cells enriched from blood (not recorded which).

CDR3 in DNA: TGCGCCAGCAGCTACCGGGACAGGGACTATGGCTACACCTTC. This encodes CASSYRDRDYGYTF. The chain couples TRBV5-1 to TRBJ1-2; 9 bases line up with TRBD1. Germline values: CDR1 SGHRS, CDR2 YFSETQ. This CDR3 has 14 amino acids. The junction had 3 bases not matched to a gene; V was cut back by 3 bases and J by 3 bases. The whole variable domain, filled in from reference TRBV5-1 and TRBJ1-2, reads KAGVTQTPRYLIKTRGQQVTLSCSPISGHRSVSWYQQTPGQGLQFLFEYFSETQRNKGNFPGRFSGRQFSNSRSEMNVSTLELGDSALYLCASSYRDRDYGYTFGSGTRLTVV.